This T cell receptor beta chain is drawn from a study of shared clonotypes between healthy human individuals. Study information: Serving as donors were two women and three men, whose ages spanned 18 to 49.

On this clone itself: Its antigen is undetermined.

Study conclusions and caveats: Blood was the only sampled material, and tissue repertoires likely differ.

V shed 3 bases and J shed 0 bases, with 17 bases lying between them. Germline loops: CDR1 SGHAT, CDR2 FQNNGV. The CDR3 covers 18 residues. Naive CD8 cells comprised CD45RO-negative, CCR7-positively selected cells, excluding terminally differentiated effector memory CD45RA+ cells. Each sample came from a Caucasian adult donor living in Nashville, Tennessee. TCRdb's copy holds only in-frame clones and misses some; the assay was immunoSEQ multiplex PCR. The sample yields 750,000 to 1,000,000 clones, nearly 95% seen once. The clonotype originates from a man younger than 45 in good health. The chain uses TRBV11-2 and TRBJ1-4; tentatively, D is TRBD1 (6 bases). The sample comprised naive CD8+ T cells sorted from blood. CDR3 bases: TGTGCCAGCAGCTTTTGGCCAGGGGCGAGCGCAACTAATGAAAAACTGTTTTTT. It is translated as CASSFWPGASATNEKLFF.